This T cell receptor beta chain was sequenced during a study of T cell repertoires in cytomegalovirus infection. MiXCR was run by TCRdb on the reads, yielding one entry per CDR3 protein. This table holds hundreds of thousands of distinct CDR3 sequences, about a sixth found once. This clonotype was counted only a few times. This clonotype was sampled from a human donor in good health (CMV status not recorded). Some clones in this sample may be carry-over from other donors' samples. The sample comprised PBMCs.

CDR3 sequence reads: CASGYGQQDYGYTF. For the CDR3, the DNA is TGTGCCAGCGGCTACGGACAGCAAGACTATGGCTACACCTTC. The chain employs TRBV2 and TRBJ1-2; a weak D match, TRBD1 (6 bases). The length of the CDR3 is 14 residues. Trimming cost V 8 bases and J 3 bases, with 16 bases left between them. Germline V CDR1 and CDR2: SNHLY, FYNNEI.